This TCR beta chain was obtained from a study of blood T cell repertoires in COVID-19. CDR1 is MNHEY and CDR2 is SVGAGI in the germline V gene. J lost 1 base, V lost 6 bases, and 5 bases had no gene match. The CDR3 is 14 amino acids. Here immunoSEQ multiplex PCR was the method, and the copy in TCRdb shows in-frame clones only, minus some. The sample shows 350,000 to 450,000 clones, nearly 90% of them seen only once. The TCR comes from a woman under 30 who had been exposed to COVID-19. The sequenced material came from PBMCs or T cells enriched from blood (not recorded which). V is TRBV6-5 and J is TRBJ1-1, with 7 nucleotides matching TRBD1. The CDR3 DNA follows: TGTGCCAGCAGCGCCGGGACAGCGAACACTGAAGCTTTCTTT. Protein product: CASSAGTANTEAFF.